Listed below are T cell receptor beta chains from one sample, sequenced in a study of cytomegalovirus exposure and HLA in healthy donors. This table comes from immunoSEQ multiplex PCR, and its TCRdb copy is limited to in-frame clones, with some not included. Among 170,000 or so clones, 80% were seen once, and the ten largest hold about 7%. The specimen sequenced was PBMCs. The receptors here all came from a man aged 25-45 years in good health and CMV-seropositive. Both conserved end residues are part of each CDR3. A D gene is named only where the DNA matches it firmly. Size is omitted from some rows. Given values are once, few, many or a class for expanded clones.

>.|TRBJ1-6|.|TRBV4-1
CASSQDGGGVDNSPLHF
TGCGCCAGCAGCCAAGATGGTGGAGGGGTCGATAATTCACCCCTCCACTTT
>.|TRBJ2-1|.|TRBV6-1
CASALSGNNEQFF
TGTGCCAGCGCCTTGTCGGGAAACAATGAGCAGTTCTTC
>.|TRBJ1-4|.|TRBV5-1
CASSSTGDGGGEKLFF
TGCGCCAGCAGCTCTACGGGGGACGGCGGGGGTGAAAAACTGTTTTTT
>TRBD1|TRBJ1-5|.|TRBV28
CASSPADRGGNQPQHF
TGTGCCAGCAGTCCCGCGGACAGGGGCGGCAATCAGCCCCAGCATTTT
>.|TRBJ1-4|.|TRBV12-5
CASGPPQGATNEKLFF
TGTGCTAGTGGCCCCCCACAAGGAGCAACTAATGAAAAACTGTTTTTT
>.|TRBJ1-6|.|TRBV5-4
CASSLVRIFYNSPLHF
TGTGCCAGCAGCTTGGTCAGGATTTTTTATAATTCACCCCTCCACTTT
>TRBD2|TRBJ2-1|.|TRBV28
CASSLAGVFYNEQFF
TGTGCCAGCAGTTTAGCGGGAGTATTCTACAATGAGCAGTTCTTC
>TRBD1|TRBJ1-5|.|TRBV7-9
CSSSRIGQGQNQPQHF
TGTTCCAGCAGCCGTATCGGACAGGGACAAAATCAGCCCCAGCATTTT
>.|TRBJ2-7|few|TRBV20-1
CSARLRYEQYF
TGCAGTGCTAGGCTGCGGTACGAGCAGTACTTC
>TRBD2|TRBJ2-1|.|TRBV10-3
CAISERFVAGGGYNEQFF
TGTGCCATCAGTGAGAGGTTCGTAGCGGGGGGTGGCTACAATGAGCAGTTCTTC
>TRBD1|TRBJ1-2|.|TRBV7-8
CASSLVVGQGGAGYTF
TGTGCCAGCAGCTTAGTCGTGGGACAGGGTGGGGCTGGCTACACCTTC
>TRBD1|TRBJ2-2|.|TRBV4-1
CASSQDKGQGYTGELFF
TGCGCCAGCAGCCAAGATAAGGGACAGGGGTACACCGGGGAGCTGTTTTTT
>.|TRBJ2-7|.|TRBV19
CASSILNGGYEQYF
TGTGCCAGTAGTATACTAAACGGAGGGTACGAGCAGTACTTC
>TRBD1|TRBJ2-3|.|TRBV5-6
CASSPTGETDTQYF
TGTGCCAGCAGCCCGACAGGGGAAACAGATACGCAGTATTTT
>.|TRBJ2-5|.|TRBV30
CAWSVKGDETQYF
TGTGCCTGGAGTGTGAAAGGGGATGAGACCCAGTACTTC
>.|TRBJ1-5|.|TRBV5-1
CASSLGGDQPQHF
TGCGCCAGCAGCTTAGGGGGTGATCAGCCCCAGCATTTT
>.|TRBJ1-1|.|TRBV7-9
CSSSRRGLLDPRGTEAFF
TGTTCCAGCAGCCGCAGAGGATTACTCGATCCCCGGGGAACTGAAGCCTTCTTT
>.|TRBJ2-1|.|TRBV10-2
CASSSSANSYNEQFF
TGCGCCAGCAGTTCGTCCGCGAACTCCTACAATGAGCAGTTCTTC
>TRBD2|TRBJ2-3|.|TRBV2
CASSGTSRTDTQYF
TGTGCCAGCAGTGGGACTAGCAGGACAGATACGCAGTATTTT
>TRBD1|TRBJ2-5|.|TRBV7-9
CASSRRDRGTTQETQYF
TGTGCCAGCAGCCGGAGGGACAGGGGGACTACACAAGAGACCCAGTACTTC
>TRBD2|TRBJ2-5|.|TRBV30
CAWSGSSGPYQETQYF
TGTGCCTGGAGTGGCTCTAGCGGGCCTTACCAAGAGACCCAGTACTTC
>TRBD2|TRBJ2-5|.|TRBV7-8
CASSGGTSRETQYF
TGTGCCAGCAGCGGGGGGACTAGCCGGGAGACCCAGTACTTC